This TCR beta chain stems from a study of shared clonotypes between healthy human individuals. Selected positively for CCR7 and CD45RO-negative, naive CD8 cells excluded terminally differentiated effector memory CD45RA+ cells. Data came from immunoSEQ multiplex PCR; TCRdb stores just in-frame clones and leaves some out. The repertoire holds about 610,000 clones, with about 96% as singletons. This CDR3 comprises 15 residues. CDR1 is MNHEY, CDR2 SVGAGI, per germline. Trimming stripped 0 bases from V and 4 bases from J, with 9 bases between. This clone has a single count. Sequenced sample: naive CD8+ T cells sorted from blood. The clonotype comes from a woman aged 25 to 39 in good health. The V call is TRBV6-5, the J call TRBJ2-2; unclear D gene. The CDR3: CASSYSSGLTGELFF. CDR3 sequence (DNA): TGTGCCAGCAGTTACTCGAGTGGCCTCACCGGGGAGCTGTTTTTT.